This entry describes one TCR beta chain. What antigen it recognizes has not been identified. No much larger clone is present one base from it, and per-base qualities are unavailable. TCRbeta CDR3 regions were amplified from genomic DNA by means of the immunoSEQ Assay, a bias-controlled multiplex PCR. In the paper's pipeline: The number of nucleated cells in each sample was estimated by amplification of reference gene primers within the assay. Sequence reads were collapsed and filtered to measure the absolute abundance of every unique TCRbeta CDR3 rearrangement. For each sample, productive Simpson clonality was calculated by taking the square root of Simpson's diversity index across productive rearrangements. TCRdb took over this immuneACCESS table, retaining in-frame rearrangements with V and J assigned. Such tables are incomplete; in checked studies, under half of the missing clones stem from an unresolved V gene, and the remainder is unexplained. V, J and clone size derive from that table, while D and trimming were established from the DNA sequence. The table for this sample lists 300,000 or so clones; about nine tenths of them were counted only once. The biggest ten clones account for about 10% of the sample.

This sample was taken from a study of blood T cell repertoires in COVID-19 (TCRdb year 2020). Context from the whole study: Collaborator samples came from the United States, Italy and Spain and covered acute and convalescent phases of COVID-19. The samples were drawn from two sources: the first 160 participants of the ongoing ImmuneRACE study, and over 950 subjects contributed by 6 global collaborators. The prospective study material was composed of cDNA or gDNA derived from T cells, B-cell-depleted T cells, or PBMCs. Where available, HLA class I and class II types were taken from metadata supplied by the sample provider and were not determined by assay-based typing. Sample metadata almost always included a de-identified subject ID, COVID-19 status, age in years and sex. Subjects who had been exposed to COVID-19, were actively infected with it, or had recovered from it provided the deeply sampled blood TCRbeta repertoires that made up the dataset. The repertoires were released in a freely available public database intended as a resource for research on the immune response to SARS-CoV-2.

Participants in the prospective study were aged roughly 18 to 90 years, lived in some 24 United States geographic areas, and enrolled through a virtual design. In the prospective study, participants were assigned to cohorts based on the clinical history participants reported in a screening survey and a study questionnaire. Recovered participants in ImmuneRACE Cohort 3 were defined by two consecutive negative NP/OP PCR tests, clearance by a healthcare professional, or resolution of symptoms. In the prospective study, mobile phlebotomists collected whole blood, serum and a nasopharyngeal or oropharyngeal swab from each participant. Participants in the prospective study had the option to provide additional blood draws and questionnaires over an approximately 2-month period. Before DNA extraction, blood samples from the prospective study were shipped at room temperature or frozen. What the authors observed across the whole study: Clinical and demographic metadata were provided uncurated, with the amount varying by source and participant.

The specimen was PBMCs or T cells enriched from blood (not recorded which). The TCR was taken from a woman between 18 and 29 years old who had recovered from COVID-19.

The CDR3 protein sequence reads: CAISENTGSYRNSPLHF. The nucleotide sequence is given as TGTGCCATCAGTGAGAATACGGGATCGTATCGGAATTCACCCCTCCACTTT. The chain joins TRBV10-3 to TRBJ1-6, with no confidently assigned D gene. Taken from the germline V gene, the CDR1 and CDR2 loops are ENHRY and SYGVKD. V loses 2 bases of germline sequence and J loses 7 bases, and the interval between the two ends is 18 bases. From its cysteine to its phenylalanine, the CDR3 spans 17 amino acids. The entry retains the CDR3 DNA only, 51 bases that are in frame from base 1.